A selection of T cell receptor beta chains follows, all from one sample in a study of blood T cell repertoires in COVID-19. Assay: immunoSEQ multiplex PCR; the TCRdb copy retains only in-frame clones and omits some. The sample consists of roughly 230,000 clones, under 90% of them appearing once. Sequenced input: PBMCs or T cells enriched from blood (not recorded which). All receptors come from a woman under 40 with acute COVID-19. Each CDR3 is given with its conserved first and last residue. A D gene is named only where the DNA matches it firmly. Size tells how often a clone was seen (once, few, many) or the class of an expanded clone, and some rows leave it out.

clone_size: NA
d_call: NA
v_call: TRBV7-3
j_call: TRBJ1-2
cdr3_nt: TGTGCCAGCAGCTTAGTCCCTGGACAGTATAACTATGGCTACACCTTC
cdr3_aa: CASSLVPGQYNYGYTF

clone_size: NA
d_call: TRBD1
v_call: TRBV6-5
j_call: TRBJ2-7
cdr3_nt: TGTGCCAGCAGCCCACGGGACAGAGTCTTTGAAGAGCAGTACTTC
cdr3_aa: CASSPRDRVFEEQYF

clone_size: NA
d_call: TRBD2
v_call: TRBV19
j_call: TRBJ2-1
cdr3_nt: TGTGCCAGTAGTATAGAGAGGGGACTAGCGGGGAGATACAATGAGCAGTTCTTC
cdr3_aa: CASSIERGLAGRYNEQFF

clone_size: NA
d_call: NA
v_call: TRBV4-2
j_call: TRBJ1-2
cdr3_nt: TGTGCCAGCAGCCAATCCCGGGACACGCCCGGCTACACCTTC
cdr3_aa: CASSQSRDTPGYTF

clone_size: NA
d_call: TRBD1
v_call: TRBV5-1
j_call: TRBJ2-3
cdr3_nt: TGCGCCAGCAGCGGGACAGGATTAACAGATACGCAGTATTTT
cdr3_aa: CASSGTGLTDTQYF

clone_size: NA
d_call: NA
v_call: TRBV7-9
j_call: TRBJ1-2
cdr3_nt: TGTGCCAGCAGCTTAGCAGGCGCAGGATATGGCTACACCTTC
cdr3_aa: CASSLAGAGYGYTF

clone_size: NA
d_call: TRBD1
v_call: TRBV7-6
j_call: TRBJ1-6
cdr3_nt: TGTGCCAGCAGCCTGGACAGGAATAATTCACCCCTCCACTTT
cdr3_aa: CASSLDRNNSPLHF

clone_size: NA
d_call: TRBD1
v_call: TRBV4-1
j_call: TRBJ1-2
cdr3_nt: TGCGCCAGCAAAACAGGGGGCGGCTACACCTTC
cdr3_aa: CASKTGGGYTF

clone_size: NA
d_call: TRBD1
v_call: TRBV11-2
j_call: TRBJ1-6
cdr3_nt: TGTGCCAGCAGCTTGCTAGGGCCGGGACAGACATATAATTCACCCCTCCACTTT
cdr3_aa: CASSLLGPGQTYNSPLHF

clone_size: NA
d_call: NA
v_call: TRBV10-3
j_call: TRBJ2-5
cdr3_nt: TGTGCCATCAGTGAGACCGCCTGGAGTCTTCAACAAGAGACCCAGTACTTC
cdr3_aa: CAISETAWSLQQETQYF

clone_size: NA
d_call: NA
v_call: TRBV5-1
j_call: TRBJ1-4
cdr3_nt: TGCGCCAGCAAAACGGCAACTAATGAAAAACTGTTTTTT
cdr3_aa: CASKTATNEKLFF

clone_size: NA
d_call: TRBD1
v_call: TRBV4-3
j_call: TRBJ1-1
cdr3_nt: TGCGCCAGCAGCCAAGAACAGGGGATGAACACTGAAGCTTTCTTT
cdr3_aa: CASSQEQGMNTEAFF

clone_size: NA
d_call: TRBD1
v_call: TRBV28
j_call: TRBJ2-3
cdr3_nt: TGTGCCAGCAGCCCCTCTGGGACAGTAAGAGATACGCAGTATTTT
cdr3_aa: CASSPSGTVRDTQYF

clone_size: once
d_call: NA
v_call: TRBV11-3
j_call: TRBJ2-7
cdr3_nt: TGTGCCAGCAGCTTAGGGGGAGGTTACGAGCAGTACTTC
cdr3_aa: CASSLGGGYEQYF

clone_size: NA
d_call: NA
v_call: TRBV20-1
j_call: TRBJ1-2
cdr3_nt: TGCAGTGCTAGTATACAGAGCTATGGCTACACCTTC
cdr3_aa: CSASIQSYGYTF

clone_size: NA
d_call: TRBD1
v_call: TRBV29-1
j_call: TRBJ1-1
cdr3_nt: TGCAGCGTTTCCGGGACAGGGGGCCTGAACACTGAAGCTTTCTTT
cdr3_aa: CSVSGTGGLNTEAFF

clone_size: NA
d_call: TRBD2
v_call: TRBV9
j_call: TRBJ2-5
cdr3_nt: TGTGCCAGCAGCCCTCCGGGGCGGGGGTCCGTAGGGGAGACCCAGTACTTC
cdr3_aa: CASSPPGRGSVGETQYF

clone_size: NA
d_call: NA
v_call: TRBV29-1
j_call: TRBJ1-2
cdr3_nt: TGCAGCGTTGCGGAGGGCTACACCTTC
cdr3_aa: CSVAEGYTF

clone_size: NA
d_call: NA
v_call: TRBV6-5
j_call: TRBJ1-6
cdr3_nt: TGTGCCAGCAGTTACTCGGCGGGGAATTCACCCCTCCACTTT
cdr3_aa: CASSYSAGNSPLHF

clone_size: NA
d_call: TRBD1
v_call: TRBV3-1/TRBV3-2
j_call: TRBJ1-6
cdr3_nt: TGTGCCAGCAGCCAACCGGACAGGGGTTCACCCCTCCACTTT
cdr3_aa: CASSQPDRGSPLHF

clone_size: NA
d_call: NA
v_call: TRBV7-6
j_call: TRBJ1-3
cdr3_nt: TGTGCCAGCAGCTTAGGATTCAGGGCTGGAAACACCATATATTTT
cdr3_aa: CASSLGFRAGNTIYF

clone_size: few
d_call: TRBD1
v_call: TRBV19
j_call: TRBJ1-1
cdr3_nt: TGTGCCAGTAGTTTGGACAGGGGAACTGAAGCTTTCTTT
cdr3_aa: CASSLDRGTEAFF

clone_size: NA
d_call: TRBD1
v_call: TRBV6-2/TRBV6-3
j_call: TRBJ2-7
cdr3_nt: TGTGCCAGCAGTTGGGGGACAGCAGTCAGCGAGCAGTACTTC
cdr3_aa: CASSWGTAVSEQYF

clone_size: NA
d_call: TRBD1
v_call: TRBV12-3/TRBV12-4
j_call: TRBJ1-5
cdr3_nt: TGTGCCAGCAGTAAGACAGGGGGTCAGCCCCAGCATTTT
cdr3_aa: CASSKTGGQPQHF

clone_size: NA
d_call: NA
v_call: TRBV11-2
j_call: TRBJ2-1
cdr3_nt: TGTGCCAGCAGCTTAGTTCATACTGGCTACAATGAGCAGTTCTTC
cdr3_aa: CASSLVHTGYNEQFF

clone_size: NA
d_call: TRBD2
v_call: TRBV10-3
j_call: TRBJ2-7
cdr3_nt: TGTGCCATCAGTCGGGAGGGAGTCTACGAGCAGTACTTC
cdr3_aa: CAISREGVYEQYF